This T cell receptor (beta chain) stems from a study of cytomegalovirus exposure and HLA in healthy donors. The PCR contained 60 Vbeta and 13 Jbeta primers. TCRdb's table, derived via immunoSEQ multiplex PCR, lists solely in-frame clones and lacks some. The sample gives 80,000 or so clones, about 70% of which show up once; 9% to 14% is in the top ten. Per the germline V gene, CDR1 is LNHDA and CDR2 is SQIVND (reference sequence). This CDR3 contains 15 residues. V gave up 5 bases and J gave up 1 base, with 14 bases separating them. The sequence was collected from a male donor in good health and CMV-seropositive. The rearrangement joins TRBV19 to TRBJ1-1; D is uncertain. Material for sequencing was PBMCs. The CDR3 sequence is CASSYGWAGNTEAFF. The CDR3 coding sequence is TGTGCCAGTAGTTATGGATGGGCGGGGAACACTGAAGCTTTCTTT.